A selection of T cell receptor beta chains follows, all from one sample in a study of T-cell reconstitution after alpha-beta-depleted transplantation in children. TCRdb ran MiXCR on the PCR reads and lists one entry per CDR3 protein. The data show 150,000 to 250,000 distinct CDR3 sequences, roughly 14% seen once. The material was PBMCs from the stem cell graft donor, obtained from the stem cell graft. The source is a human donor who donated a stem cell graft to a child with acute lymphoblastic leukemia. Each CDR3 is given with its conserved first and last residue. A D gene is named only where the DNA matches it firmly. Clone size appears in some rows only: once, few, many, or a class for an expanded clone.

CDR3aa | CDR3nt | len | abundance | j_gene | d_gene | v_gene
CASSTQGGGSPLHF | TGTGCCAGCAGTACGCAGGGGGGCGGTTCACCCCTCCACTTT | 14 | many | TRBJ1-6 | TRBD1 | TRBV27
CAIRSGQGSSYEQYF | TGTGCCATCAGGTCGGGACAGGGGTCTTCCTACGAGCAGTACTTC | 15 | many | TRBJ2-7 | TRBD1 | TRBV10-3
CSARDQGYQETQYF | TGCAGTGCTAGAGATCAGGGCTATCAAGAGACCCAGTACTTC | 14 | many | TRBJ2-5 | . | TRBV20-1
CASTPGRILPYGYTF | TGTGCCAGCACTCCCGGACGGATCCTTCCCTATGGCTACACCTTC | 15 | many | TRBJ1-2 | . | TRBV6-1
CASSLGTGTEAFF | TGCGCCAGCAGCTTGGGGACAGGAACTGAAGCTTTCTTT | 13 | many | TRBJ1-1 | TRBD1 | TRBV5-1
CSVEEFDNEQFF | TGCAGCGTTGAAGAATTCGACAATGAGCAGTTCTTC | 12 | many | TRBJ2-1 | . | TRBV29-1
CAISRPLQETQYF | TGTGCCATCAGCCGCCCCCTACAAGAGACCCAGTACTTC | 13 | many | TRBJ2-5 | . | TRBV10-3
CASSFGTANTEAFF | TGCGCCAGCAGCTTTGGTACGGCGAACACTGAAGCTTTCTTT | 14 | many | TRBJ1-1 | . | TRBV5-1
CAWSRMASGANVLTF | TGTGCCTGGAGCAGAATGGCATCTGGGGCCAACGTCCTGACTTTC | 15 | many | TRBJ2-6 | . | TRBV30
CSATSGSGKPGELFF | TGCAGTGCTACCTCTGGTAGCGGGAAGCCCGGGGAGCTGTTTTTT | 15 | many | TRBJ2-2 | TRBD2 | TRBV20-1
CASSLGVRSGELFF | TGCGCCAGCAGCTTGGGTGTGCGGAGCGGGGAGCTGTTTTTT | 14 | many | TRBJ2-2 | . | TRBV5-1
CATSDLLIDRGLSEQYF | TGTGCCACCAGTGATTTGCTAATCGACAGGGGGCTCTCCGAGCAGTACTTC | 17 | . | TRBJ2-7 | TRBD1 | TRBV24-1
CAIKAGENTQYF | TGTGCCATCAAAGCGGGAGAGAATACGCAGTATTTT | 12 | many | TRBJ2-3 | TRBD2 | TRBV10-3
CATSRGVAVPSEQFF | TGTGCCACCAGCAGAGGGGTCGCTGTCCCGTCTGAGCAGTTCTTC | 15 | . | TRBJ2-1 | . | TRBV15